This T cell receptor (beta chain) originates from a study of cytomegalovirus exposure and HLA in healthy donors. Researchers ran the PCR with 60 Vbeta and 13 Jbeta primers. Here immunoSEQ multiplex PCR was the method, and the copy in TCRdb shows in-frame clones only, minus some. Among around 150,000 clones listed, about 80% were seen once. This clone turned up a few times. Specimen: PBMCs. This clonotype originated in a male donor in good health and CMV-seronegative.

CDR3 nucleotide sequence: TGTGCCAGCAGCCCCCACGCGGGGACTGAAGCTTTCTTT. Its translation: CASSPHAGTEAFF. The chain uses TRBV11-2 and TRBJ1-1; D remains ambiguous. V was pared by 5 bases and J by 5 bases, with 12 bases between. This CDR3 comprises 13 residues. From germline, CDR1 is SGHAT and CDR2 FQNNGV. Full variable domain (missing parts from reference TRBV11-2 and TRBJ1-1): EAGVAQSPRYKIIEKRQSVAFWCNPISGHATLYWYQQILGQGPKLLIQFQNNGVVDDSQLPKDRFSAERLKGVDSTLKIQPAKLEDSAVYLCASSPHAGTEAFFGQGTRLTVV.